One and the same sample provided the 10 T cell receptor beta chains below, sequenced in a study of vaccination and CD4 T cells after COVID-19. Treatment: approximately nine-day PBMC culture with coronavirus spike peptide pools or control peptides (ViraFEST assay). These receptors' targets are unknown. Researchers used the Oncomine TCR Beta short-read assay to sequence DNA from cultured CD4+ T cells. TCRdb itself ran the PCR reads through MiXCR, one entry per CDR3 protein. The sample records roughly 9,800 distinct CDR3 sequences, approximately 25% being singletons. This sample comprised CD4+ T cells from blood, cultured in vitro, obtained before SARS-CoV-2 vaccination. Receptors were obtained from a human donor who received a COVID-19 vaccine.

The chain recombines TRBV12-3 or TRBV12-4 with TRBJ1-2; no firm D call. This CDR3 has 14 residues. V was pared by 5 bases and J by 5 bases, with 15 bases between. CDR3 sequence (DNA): TGTGCCAGCAGTCGGACGGGAAACCTATATGGCTACACCTTC. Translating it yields CASSRTGNLYGYTF.

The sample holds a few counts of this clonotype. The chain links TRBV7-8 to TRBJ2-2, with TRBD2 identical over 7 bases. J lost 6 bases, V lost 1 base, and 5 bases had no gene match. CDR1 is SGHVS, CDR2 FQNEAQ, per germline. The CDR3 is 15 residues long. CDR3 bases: TGTGCCAGCAGCTTAGTTGGCCTAGCGGCCGGGGAGCTGTTTTTT. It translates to CASSLVGLAAGELFF.

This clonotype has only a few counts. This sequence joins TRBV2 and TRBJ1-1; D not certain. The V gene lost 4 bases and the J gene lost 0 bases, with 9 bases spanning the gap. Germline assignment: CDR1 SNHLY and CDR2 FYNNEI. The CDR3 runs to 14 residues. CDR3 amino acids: CASSARRMNTEAFF. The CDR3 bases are TGTGCCAGCAGTGCTCGACGGATGAACACTGAAGCTTTCTTT.

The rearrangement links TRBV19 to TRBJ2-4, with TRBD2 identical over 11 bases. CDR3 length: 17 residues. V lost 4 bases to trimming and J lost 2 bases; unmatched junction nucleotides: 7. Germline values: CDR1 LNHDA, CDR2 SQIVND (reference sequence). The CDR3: CASSKALAGGPKNIQYF. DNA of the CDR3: TGTGCCAGTAGTAAGGCCCTAGCGGGGGGACCCAAAAACATTCAGTACTTC. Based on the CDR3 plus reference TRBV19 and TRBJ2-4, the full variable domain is DGGITQSPKYLFRKEGQNVTLSCEQNLNHDAMYWYRQDPGQGLRLIYYSQIVNDFQKGDIAEGYSVSREKKESFPLTVTSAQKNPTAFYLCASSKALAGGPKNIQYFGAGTRLSVL.

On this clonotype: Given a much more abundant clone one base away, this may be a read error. The CDR3 nucleotides read TGTGCCGGCAGTCCGGCGGACACTTCAGATACGCAGTATTTT. It encodes CAGSPADTSDTQYF. The chain joins TRBV7-7 to TRBJ2-3; tentatively, D is TRBD1 (5 bases). Germline CDR1 and CDR2: SSHAT and FNYEAQ (reference sequence). This CDR3 contains 14 residues.

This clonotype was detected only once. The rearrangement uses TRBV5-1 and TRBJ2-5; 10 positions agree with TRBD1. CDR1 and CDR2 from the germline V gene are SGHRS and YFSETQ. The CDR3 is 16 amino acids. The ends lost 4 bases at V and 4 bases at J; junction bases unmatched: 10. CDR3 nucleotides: TGCGCCAGCAGCCCCCGACAGGGGGCGTTCTCAGAGACCCAGTACTTC. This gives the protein CASSPRQGAFSETQYF.

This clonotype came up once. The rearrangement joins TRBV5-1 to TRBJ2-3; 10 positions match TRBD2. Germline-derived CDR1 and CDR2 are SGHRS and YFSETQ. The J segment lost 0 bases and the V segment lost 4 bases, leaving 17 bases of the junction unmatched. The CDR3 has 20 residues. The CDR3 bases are TGCGCCAGCAGCCTTGGGTCTAGCGGGGGCCGAGGGAGTAGCACAGATACGCAGTATTTT. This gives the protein CASSLGSSGGRGSSTDTQYF. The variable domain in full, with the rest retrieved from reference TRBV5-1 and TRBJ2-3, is KAGVTQTPRYLIKTRGQQVTLSCSPISGHRSVSWYQQTPGQGLQFLFEYFSETQRNKGNFPGRFSGRQFSNSRSEMNVSTLELGDSALYLCASSLGSSGGRGSSTDTQYFGPGTRLTVL.

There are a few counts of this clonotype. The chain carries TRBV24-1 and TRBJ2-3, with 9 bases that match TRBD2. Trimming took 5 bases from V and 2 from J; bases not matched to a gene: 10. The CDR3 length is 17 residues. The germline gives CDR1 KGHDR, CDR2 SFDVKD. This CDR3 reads CATSAGRLAVITDTQYF. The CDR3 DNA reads TGTGCCACCAGTGCCGGCCGACTAGCGGTTATCACAGATACGCAGTATTTT.

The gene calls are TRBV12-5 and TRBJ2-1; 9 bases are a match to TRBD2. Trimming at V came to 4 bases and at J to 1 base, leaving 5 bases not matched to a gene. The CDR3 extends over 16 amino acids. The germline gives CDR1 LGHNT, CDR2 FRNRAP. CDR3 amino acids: CASGSGSGGSYNEQFF. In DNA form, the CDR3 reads TGTGCTAGTGGTTCTGGTAGCGGGGGTTCCTACAATGAGCAGTTCTTC.

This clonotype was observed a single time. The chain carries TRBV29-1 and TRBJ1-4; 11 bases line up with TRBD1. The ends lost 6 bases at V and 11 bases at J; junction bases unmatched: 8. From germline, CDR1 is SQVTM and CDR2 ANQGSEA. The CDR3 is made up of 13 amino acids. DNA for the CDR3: TGCAGCGTCCTTGGACAGGGGGCTGAGAAACTGTTTTTT. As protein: CSVLGQGAEKLFF.